Each of the 26 T cell receptor beta chains below was sequenced from the same sample in a study of STAT5B mutations in CD4+ large granular lymphocyte leukemia. Libraries were prepared by immunoSEQ multiplex PCR; TCRdb keeps only in-frame clonotypes and omits some of them. The table shows approximately 24,000 clones, with roughly 79% occurring only once. The sample taken for sequencing was CD4+ T cells from blood buffy coats. Receptors originate from a human donor in good health.

The chain joins TRBV7-9 to TRBJ2-5; 7 bases are a match to TRBD1. Germline-derived CDR1 and CDR2 are SEHNR and FQNEAQ (reference sequence). This CDR3 has 16 amino acids. V shed 1 base and J 1 base; nucleotides not matched to a gene: 6. The CDR3 nucleotides read TGTGCCAGCAGCTTAGGAATGGGACAGACCCAAGAGACCCAGTACTTC. It encodes CASSLGMGQTQETQYF. The complete variable domain, with remaining parts taken from reference TRBV7-9 and TRBJ2-5, reads DTGVSQNPRHKITKRGQNVTFRCDPISEHNRLYWYRQTLGQGPEFLTYFQNEAQLEKSRLLSDRFSAERPKGSFSTLEIQRTEQGDSAMYLCASSLGMGQTQETQYFGPGTRLLVL.

In its sample, this clone was seen a few times. The chain links TRBV27 to TRBJ1-6; possible D gene TRBD1, 5 bases. V was shortened by 7 bases and J by 7 bases, with 14 bases between the two germline ends. Germline CDR1 MNHEY, CDR2 SMNVEV (reference sequence). CDR3 length equals 14 residues. The CDR3 loop reads CASNVQGPNSPLHF. The CDR3 DNA reads TGTGCCAGCAACGTTCAGGGACCCAATTCACCCCTCCACTTT.

The chain combines TRBV2 with TRBJ1-5; possible D gene TRBD1, 6 bases. Trimming pared 4 bases from V and 0 bases from J, leaving 10 bases between. Germline loops: CDR1 SNHLY, CDR2 FYNNEI. The CDR3 sequence is 15 residues long. In nucleotides, the CDR3 is TGTGCCAGCAGTGGAGGACAGTATAGCAATCAGCCCCAGCATTTT. Protein product: CASSGGQYSNQPQHF.

The chain uses TRBV5-4 and TRBJ2-1, with 14 bases that match TRBD2. This CDR3 spans 18 amino acids. Trimming at V came to 4 bases and at J to 7 bases, leaving 13 bases not matched to a gene. Germline V lookup: CDR1 SGHNT, CDR2 YYREEE (reference sequence). In nucleotides, the CDR3 is TGTGCCAGCAGCCCCGGACTAGCGGGGGGCTCCGGAGGGAATGAGCAGTTCTTC. Translating it yields CASSPGLAGGSGGNEQFF.

The sample holds one count of this clone. The chain carries TRBV10-1 and TRBJ2-3; the D gene could be TRBD1 or TRBD2 (5 bases each). The length of the CDR3 is 15 residues. CDR1 WNHNN and CDR2 SYGVQD come from the germline V gene (reference sequence). V lost 8 bases to trimming and J lost 10 bases, with 25 bases between them. CDR3 amino acids: CASGTGVKFPDPQYF. The CDR3 coding sequence is TGCGCCAGCGGGACGGGTGTGAAATTTCCGGATCCGCAGTATTTT.

The chain uses TRBV7-9 and TRBJ1-4, with D hard to call. CDR1 and CDR2 (germline): SEHNR, FQNEAQ (reference sequence). The CDR3 contains 12 residues. V dropped 11 bases and J dropped 3 bases, with 10 bases sitting between them. This CDR3 is CASAPPNEKLFF. CDR3 DNA: TGTGCCTCCGCGCCCCCTAATGAAAAACTGTTTTTT.

The rearrangement links TRBV11-2 to TRBJ2-7, with TRBD2 matching over 13 bases. Looked up from germline, CDR1 is SGHAT and CDR2 is FQNNGV. The CDR3 length is 15 residues. The V gene end was trimmed by 4 bases and the J gene end by 3 bases; junction bases not matched to a gene: 3. The CDR3 spells CASSWGLAGNYEQYF. The DNA of the CDR3 is TGTGCCAGCAGCTGGGGACTAGCGGGAAACTACGAGCAGTACTTC.

This clone was found once. The chain couples TRBV11-2 to TRBJ1-5; D gene uncertain. The V gene lost 2 bases and the J gene lost 2 bases, with 10 bases spanning the gap. Germline loops: CDR1 SGHAT, CDR2 FQNNGV. The length of the CDR3 is 15 residues. CDR3 residues: CASSLSLGGNQPQHF. The CDR3 DNA reads TGTGCCAGCAGCTTATCCCTTGGGGGCAATCAGCCCCAGCATTTT.

J is TRBJ2-7 and V is TRBV28; D gene unclear. Germline V gene data show CDR1 as MDHEN and CDR2 as SYDVKM. There are 14 residues in the CDR3. The CDR3, as DNA: TGTGCCAGCAGTTTAGACGGTAGCCGAGGCTTTCGGGACGTC. Its translation: CASSLDGSRGFRDV.

V gene TRBV5-1 combines with J gene TRBJ2-7; TRBD1 might be the D (5 bases). V lost 0 bases and J 1 base, leaving 11 bases between the germline ends. Germline V lookup: CDR1 SGHRS, CDR2 YFSETQ. The CDR3 is 15 amino acids. CDR3 DNA: TGCGCCAGCAGCTTGGCAGGGTCAAGTTCCTACGAGCAGTACTTC. Encoded protein: CASSLAGSSSYEQYF.

V is TRBV5-1 and J is TRBJ1-6; D not resolved. Trimming pared 1 base from V and 10 bases from J, leaving 6 bases between. The length of the CDR3 is 12 residues. Germline V CDR1 and CDR2: SGHRS, YFSETQ. The CDR3 reads CASSLNGSPLHF. The CDR3 DNA is TGCGCCAGCAGCTTGAATGGGTCACCCCTCCACTTT.

This clone was found a few times. The CDR3 nucleotides are TGCGCCAGCAGCTTGGATGCGGGTTACACTGAAGCTTTCTTT. It specifies CASSLDAGYTEAFF. V is TRBV5-1 and J is TRBJ1-1; D is uncertain. V lost 0 bases, J lost 3 bases, and 9 bases lay in between. This CDR3 has 14 amino acids. Per the germline V gene, CDR1 is SGHRS and CDR2 is YFSETQ. Full variable domain (remainder filled in from reference TRBV5-1 and TRBJ1-1): KAGVTQTPRYLIKTRGQQVTLSCSPISGHRSVSWYQQTPGQGLQFLFEYFSETQRNKGNFPGRFSGRQFSNSRSEMNVSTLELGDSALYLCASSLDAGYTEAFFGQGTRLTVV.

As regards this clone: The identical CDR3 is also encoded by other nucleotide sequences in the sample. The chain carries TRBV5-6 and TRBJ2-1; D gene unclear. Germline CDR1 and CDR2: SGHDT and YYEEEE. The V and J ends lost 2 bases and 6 bases respectively, with 3 bases between them. The CDR3 runs 11 residues. The CDR3 nucleotides read TGTGCCAGCAGCTTAGCCAATGAGCAGTTCTTC. Protein sequence: CASSLANEQFF.

The V and J genes are TRBV7-2 and TRBJ2-5; maybe TRBD2 (6 bases). Germline V gene data show CDR1 as SGHTA and CDR2 as FQGNSA. The CDR3 has 15 amino acids. V dropped 5 bases and J dropped 1 base, with 14 bases sitting between them. CDR3 in amino acids: CASSPMGLTQETQYF. The DNA for the CDR3 is TGTGCCAGCAGCCCCATGGGACTGACCCAAGAGACCCAGTACTTC. Variable domain in full (rest from reference TRBV7-2 and TRBJ2-5): GAGVSQSPSNKVTEKGKDVELRCDPISGHTALYWYRQSLGQGLEFLIYFQGNSAPDKSGLPSDRFSAERTGGSVSTLTIQRTQQEDSAVYLCASSPMGLTQETQYFGPGTRLLVL.

The V gene is TRBV18, the J gene TRBJ1-2; TRBD1 might be the D (5 bases). In germline, CDR1 is KGHSH, CDR2 LQKENI. V was pared by 0 bases and J by 6 bases, with 11 bases between. CDR3 size: 14 residues. As DNA, the CDR3 is TGTGCCAGCTCACCACCCTCAGGGAGCCATGGCTACACCTTC. Protein product: CASSPPSGSHGYTF. Full variable domain (missing parts from reference TRBV18 and TRBJ1-2): NAGVMQNPRHLVRRRGQEARLRCSPMKGHSHVYWYRQLPEEGLKFMVYLQKENIIDESGMPKERFSAEFPKEGPSILRIQQVVRGDSAAYFCASSPPSGSHGYTFGSGTRLTVV.

The rearrangement links TRBV6-5 to TRBJ2-7, with D unresolved. V was clipped by 0 bases and J by 0 bases, with 9 bases between them. The CDR3 totals 15 residues. Germline assignment: CDR1 MNHEY and CDR2 SVGAGI. The CDR3 coding sequence is TGTGCCAGCAGTTACTCGTATCAGAGCTCCTACGAGCAGTACTTC. It codes for CASSYSYQSSYEQYF.

The chain carries TRBV5-5 and TRBJ2-2, with D maybe TRBD1 (5 bases). This CDR3 region has 16 residues. CDR1 and CDR2 from the germline V gene are SGHKS and YYEKEE (reference sequence). V was cut by 2 bases and J by 5 bases, with 16 bases left in between. The CDR3 region has the DNA TGTGCCAGCAGCTTTCTTCAGGGTGTGGTAACCGGGGAGCTGTTTTTT. It is translated as CASSFLQGVVTGELFF.

The chain is built from TRBV16 and TRBJ2-5; 11 bases map to TRBD2. After removal of 6 bases from V and 2 bases from J, the junction contained 5 bases not matched to a gene. The germline V gene has CDR1 KGHSY and CDR2 FQNENV. The CDR3 sequence is 15 residues long. The CDR3 loop reads CASRRTSGGQETQYF. In nucleotides, the CDR3 is TGTGCCAGCAGGCGTACTAGCGGGGGTCAAGAGACCCAGTACTTC. Combining the CDR3 with reference TRBV16 and TRBJ2-5 gives the whole variable domain GEEVAQTPKHLVRGEGQKAKLYCAPIKGHSYVFWYQQVLKNEFKFLISFQNENVFDETGMPKERFSAKCLPNSPCSLEIQATKLEDSAVYFCASRRTSGGQETQYFGPGTRLLVL.

CDR3 in amino acids: CASSPQVTGELFF. The CDR3 DNA is TGCGCCAGCAGCCCCCAGGTCACCGGGGAGCTGTTTTTT. The genes are TRBV5-1 and TRBJ2-2; D is unclear. CDR1 is SGHRS and CDR2 is YFSETQ in the germline V gene. The CDR3 is 13 residues long. V lost 4 bases and J lost 4, with 8 bases in between. The full variable domain, in which reference TRBV5-1 and TRBJ2-2 provide the parts outside the CDR3, is KAGVTQTPRYLIKTRGQQVTLSCSPISGHRSVSWYQQTPGQGLQFLFEYFSETQRNKGNFPGRFSGRQFSNSRSEMNVSTLELGDSALYLCASSPQVTGELFFGEGSRLTVL.

This chain uses TRBV5-4 with TRBJ2-1; D is unclear. V dropped 7 bases and J dropped 0 bases, with 14 bases sitting between them. The CDR3 runs 15 residues. CDR1 is SGHNT and CDR2 is YYREEE in the germline V gene (reference sequence). The CDR3 sequence: CASREDAVSYNEQFF. The CDR3 DNA reads as TGTGCCAGCCGCGAGGACGCAGTCTCCTACAATGAGCAGTTCTTC.

The chain links TRBV6-6 to TRBJ2-7; D remains unclear. The CDR3 loop spans 15 amino acids. V was pared by 1 base and J by 0 bases, with 10 bases between. Germline V CDR1 and CDR2: MNHNY, SVGAGI (reference sequence). The CDR3 nucleotides are TGTGCCAGCAGTTACTTAGGGTCGGGCTCCTACGAGCAGTACTTC. Translation gives CASSYLGSGSYEQYF.

This rearrangement joins TRBV7-2 to TRBJ2-1; 7 positions match TRBD2. The length of the CDR3 is 12 residues. V lost 5 bases and J lost 12; bases outside the gene matches: 7. CDR1 SGHTA and CDR2 FQGNSA come from the germline V gene. CDR3 loop: CASSARTSPQFF. The DNA for the CDR3 is TGTGCCAGCAGCGCGCGGACTAGTCCGCAGTTCTTC. Full variable domain (rest looked up from reference TRBV7-2 and TRBJ2-1): GAGVSQSPSNKVTEKGKDVELRCDPISGHTALYWYRQSLGQGLEFLIYFQGNSAPDKSGLPSDRFSAERTGGSVSTLTIQRTQQEDSAVYLCASSARTSPQFFGPGTRLTVL.

V usage is TRBV28 and J usage is TRBJ2-3; 7 bases align to TRBD2. CDR3 length: 13 amino acids. Germline CDR1 and CDR2: MDHEN and SYDVKM. Trimming removed 10 bases from V and 3 bases from J; junction bases left unmatched: 7. The CDR3 DNA reads TGTGCCACCGGGAGGAGAGGGACAGATACGCAGTATTTT. Translation gives CATGRRGTDTQYF. The full variable domain, with the rest looked up from reference TRBV28 and TRBJ2-3, is DVKVTQSSRYLVKRTGEKVFLECVQDMDHENMFWYRQDPGLGLRLIYFSYDVKMKEKGDIPEGYSVSREKKERFSLILESASTNQTSMYLCATGRRGTDTQYFGPGTRLTVL.

The gene calls are TRBV11-3 and TRBJ2-3; a weak D match, TRBD2 (7 bases). The V and J ends lost 2 bases and 4 bases respectively, with 10 bases between them. The CDR3 runs to 14 residues. Germline loops: CDR1 SGHNT, CDR2 YENEEA. CDR3 coding DNA: TGTGCCAGCAGCTTATGGGGGGGCGCAGATACGCAGTATTTT. It specifies CASSLWGGADTQYF.

The chain has TRBV5-6 and TRBJ1-5; perhaps TRBD1 as D (6 bases). This CDR3 has 16 amino acids. Germline CDR1 and CDR2: SGHDT and YYEEEE. Trimming cost V 4 bases and J 0 bases, with 14 bases left between them. The CDR3 DNA is TGTGCCAGCAGCAGACGTGAGGGGGTTAGCAATCAGCCCCAGCATTTT. It encodes CASSRREGVSNQPQHF.

The chain recombines TRBV5-1 with TRBJ2-5; unclear D gene. Germline-derived CDR1 and CDR2 are SGHRS and YFSETQ. Trimming took off 4 bases at V and 0 bases at J, with 10 bases between the two ends. This CDR3 is 14 amino acids long. CDR3 sequence reads: CASSLGRHQETQYF. The CDR3 coding sequence is TGCGCCAGCAGCCTCGGGCGGCACCAAGAGACCCAGTACTTC.